This T cell receptor beta chain was identified during a study of response to subunit inactivated influenza vaccine. Study-level findings and limits: That few new T cells are recruited by each seasonal influenza vaccination was the authors' suggestion.

MiXCR, applied by TCRdb to the RT-PCR reads, yields one record per CDR3 protein. The table has approximately 480,000 distinct CDR3 sequences, about 10% seen once. V gave up 6 bases and J gave up 1 base, with 13 bases separating them. This CDR3 region has 13 residues. Germline V gives CDR1 DFQATT, CDR2 SNEGSKA (reference sequence). This clonotype was seen many times. Its antigen is as yet unknown. The receptor comes from a man aged 45-65 years who received an inactivated influenza vaccine. Material: PBMCs from blood, obtained more than 35 days after vaccination. This chain uses TRBV20-1 with TRBJ2-7; D may be TRBD2 (5 bases). This CDR3 reads CSAPPGVSYEQYF. In nucleotides, the CDR3 is TGCAGTGCGCCACCCGGGGTATCCTACGAGCAGTACTTC.